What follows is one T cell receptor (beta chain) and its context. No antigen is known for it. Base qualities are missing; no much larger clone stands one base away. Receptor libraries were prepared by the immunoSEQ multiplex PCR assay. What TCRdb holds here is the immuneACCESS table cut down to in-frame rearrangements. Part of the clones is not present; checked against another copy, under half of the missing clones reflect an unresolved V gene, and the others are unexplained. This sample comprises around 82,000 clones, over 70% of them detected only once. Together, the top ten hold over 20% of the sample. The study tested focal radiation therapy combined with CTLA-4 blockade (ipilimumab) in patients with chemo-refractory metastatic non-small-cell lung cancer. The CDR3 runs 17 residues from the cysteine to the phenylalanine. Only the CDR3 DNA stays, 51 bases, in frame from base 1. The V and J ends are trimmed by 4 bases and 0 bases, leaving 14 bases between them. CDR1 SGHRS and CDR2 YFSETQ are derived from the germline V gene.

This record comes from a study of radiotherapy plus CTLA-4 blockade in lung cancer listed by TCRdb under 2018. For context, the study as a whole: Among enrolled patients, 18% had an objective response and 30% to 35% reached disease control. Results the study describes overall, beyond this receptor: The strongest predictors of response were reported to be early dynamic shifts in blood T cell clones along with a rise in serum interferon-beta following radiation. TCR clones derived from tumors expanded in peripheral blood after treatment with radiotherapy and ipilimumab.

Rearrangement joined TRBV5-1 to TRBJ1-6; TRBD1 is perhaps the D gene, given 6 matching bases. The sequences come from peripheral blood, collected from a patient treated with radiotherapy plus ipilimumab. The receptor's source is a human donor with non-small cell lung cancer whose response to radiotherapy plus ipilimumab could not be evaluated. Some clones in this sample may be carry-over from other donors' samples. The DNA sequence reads TGCGCCAGCAGCACAGGGTCGACGAGCTCCTATAATTCACCCCTCCACTTT. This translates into CASSTGSTSSYNSPLHF.